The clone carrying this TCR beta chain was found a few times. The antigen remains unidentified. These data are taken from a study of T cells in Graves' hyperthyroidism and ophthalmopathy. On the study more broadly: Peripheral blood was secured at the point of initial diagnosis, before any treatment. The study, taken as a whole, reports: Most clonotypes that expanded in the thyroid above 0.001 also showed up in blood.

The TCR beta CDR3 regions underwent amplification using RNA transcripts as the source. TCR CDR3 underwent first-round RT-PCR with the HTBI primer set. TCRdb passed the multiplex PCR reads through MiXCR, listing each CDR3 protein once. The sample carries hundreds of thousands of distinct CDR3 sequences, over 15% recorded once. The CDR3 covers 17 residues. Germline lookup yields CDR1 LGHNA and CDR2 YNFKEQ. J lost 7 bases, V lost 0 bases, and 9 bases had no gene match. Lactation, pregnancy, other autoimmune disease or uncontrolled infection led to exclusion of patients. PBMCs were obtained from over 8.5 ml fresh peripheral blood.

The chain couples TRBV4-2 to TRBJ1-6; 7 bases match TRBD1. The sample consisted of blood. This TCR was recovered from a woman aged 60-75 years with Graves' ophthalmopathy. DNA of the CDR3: TGTGCCAGCAGCCAAGAGGTTGGGGACAGAACCAATTCACCCCTCCACTTT. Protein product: CASSQEVGDRTNSPLHF.